These 18 T cell receptor beta chains share one sample of origin, sequenced in a study of blood T cell repertoires in COVID-19. Clones were read by immunoSEQ multiplex PCR, and TCRdb kept only the in-frame ones, dropping some. This table has approximately 140,000 clones, about 86% appearing once. The specimen was peripheral blood. The receptor source for this set is a man in his sixties or seventies with acute or convalescent COVID-19.

This clone has just one count. The chain combines TRBV19 with TRBJ2-3, with 7 nucleotides matching TRBD2. Trimming removed 8 bases from V and 2 bases from J; junction bases left unmatched: 13. This CDR3 is built from 16 residues. Germline values: CDR1 LNHDA, CDR2 SQIVND (reference sequence). For the CDR3, the DNA is TGTGCCAGTGCAAAACTCCGGGACTATGACACAGATACGCAGTATTTT. Encoded protein: CASAKLRDYDTDTQYF.

V and J are TRBV28 and TRBJ2-7, with 7 bases lining up with TRBD2. The CDR3 consists of 15 residues. CDR1 is MDHEN, CDR2 SYDVKM, per germline. With V trimmed by 4 bases and J by 0 bases, 6 bases remained unmatched. The CDR3 coding sequence is TGTGCCAGCAGTTCCCTTAGGGACTACTCCTACGAGCAGTACTTC. It encodes CASSSLRDYSYEQYF.

V gene TRBV3-1 (or the pseudogene TRBV3-2) combines with J gene TRBJ2-7; TRBD2 is a possible D gene (6 bases). V lost 3 bases and J lost 3, with 12 bases in between. CDR1 LGHDT and CDR2 YNNKEL come from the germline V gene (reference sequence). CDR3 length: 14 residues. CDR3 loop: CASSHSAGFYEQYF. The CDR3 nucleotides read TGTGCCAGCAGCCACTCGGCGGGATTCTACGAGCAGTACTTC.

V gene TRBV5-4 combines with J gene TRBJ1-3, with D maybe TRBD1 (6 bases). The V end was cut by 0 bases, the J end by 1 base, with 11 bases between. The germline V gene has CDR1 SGHNT and CDR2 YYREEE (reference sequence). The CDR3 has 16 residues. CDR3 region: CASSLDRVWSGNTIYF. The CDR3 bases are TGTGCCAGCAGCTTGGACAGGGTCTGGTCTGGAAACACCATATATTTT.

This clone has a single count. The chain uses TRBV19 and TRBJ1-5; perhaps TRBD1 as D (6 bases). The length of the CDR3 is 12 residues. Looked up from germline, CDR1 is LNHDA and CDR2 is SQIVND (reference sequence). Trimming left V 2 bases short and J 10 bases short, with 9 bases between. The DNA for the CDR3 is TGTGCCAGTAGTATACAGGGGAGTCCCCAGCATTTT. It yields the protein CASSIQGSPQHF.

The chain employs TRBV24-1 and TRBJ2-7; TRBD2 aligns across 8 bases. Germline V gives CDR1 KGHDR, CDR2 SFDVKD. CDR3 size: 16 residues. V lost 7 bases and J lost 4; bases outside the gene matches: 14. The CDR3 DNA sequence: TGTGCCACCAGCTCCCCCCAAACTAGCGGAACATACGAGCAGTACTTC. Translated, it gives CATSSPQTSGTYEQYF.

The chain combines TRBV29-1 with TRBJ2-1; 8 nucleotides agree with TRBD2. The germline V gene encodes CDR1 SQVTM and CDR2 ANQGSEA. The CDR3 totals 14 residues. Trimming cost V 3 bases and J 4 bases; bases outside gene matches: 5. The CDR3 nucleotides are TGCAGCGTTGACATGCGCGGGGGGTACAATGAGCAGTTCTTC. This codes for CSVDMRGGYNEQFF.

The chain joins TRBV4-3 to TRBJ2-3; weak D call: TRBD2 (6 bases). With 3 bases removed from V and 11 bases from J, the gap between germline ends came to 21 bases. The CDR3 spans 15 residues. Looked up from germline, CDR1 is LGHNA and CDR2 is YSLEER. CDR3 region: CASSHSSVTNPRQYF. The CDR3 DNA sequence: TGCGCCAGCAGCCATTCTAGCGTTACTAATCCGAGGCAGTATTTT.

The chain recombines TRBV19 with TRBJ2-1, with 11 bases aligning to TRBD2. Unmatched junction bases numbered 6, after V lost 6 bases and J lost 2 bases. Per germline, CDR1 LNHDA and CDR2 SQIVND (reference sequence). The CDR3 extends over 16 amino acids. The CDR3 DNA sequence: TGTGCCAGTAGACGACAGACTAGCGGGGCCTACAATGAGCAGTTCTTC. This sequence encodes CASRRQTSGAYNEQFF.

The chain carries TRBV13 and TRBJ2-3, with D perhaps matching TRBD1 (6 bases). V was pared by 5 bases and J by 2 bases, with 14 bases between. The CDR3 has 15 amino acids. Germline assignment: CDR1 PRHDT and CDR2 FYEKMQ (reference sequence). This chain's CDR3 is CASSPRDTDTDTQYF. As DNA, the CDR3 is TGTGCCAGCAGCCCCCGGGACACAGACACAGATACGCAGTATTTT.

The chain links TRBV24-1 to TRBJ1-1, with 7 bases lining up with TRBD1. Unmatched junction bases numbered 1, after V lost 6 bases and J lost 1 base. The CDR3 is 13 amino acids. CDR1 is KGHDR and CDR2 is SFDVKD in the germline V gene. The CDR3 spells CATSRQGNTEAFF. The CDR3 bases are TGTGCCACCAGTAGACAGGGGAACACTGAAGCTTTCTTT.

The chain couples TRBV20-1 to TRBJ2-1; 9 nucleotides match TRBD2. Germline CDR1 DFQATT, CDR2 SNEGSKA (reference sequence). This CDR3 spans 14 amino acids. The junction had 6 bases not matched to a gene; V was cut back by 3 bases and J by 6 bases. The CDR3 DNA sequence: TGCAGTGCTAGTGTAGCGGGAGCTGGCAATGAGCAGTTCTTC. Protein sequence: CSASVAGAGNEQFF.

The V and J genes are TRBV6-1 and TRBJ2-2; maybe TRBD1 (6 bases). Trimming removed 4 bases from V and 1 base from J, with 13 bases in between. Germline V gene data show CDR1 as MNHNS and CDR2 as SASEGT. The CDR3 consists of 16 residues. The CDR3 nucleotides read TGTGCCAGCAGTGGTGAGACAGGAGGGAACACCGGGGAGCTGTTTTTT. Translated: CASSGETGGNTGELFF.

In this sample, this clone turned up once. The chain combines TRBV6-5 with TRBJ1-3, with 7 bases aligning to TRBD1. The CDR3 consists of 15 residues. V lost 6 bases, J lost 4 bases, and 9 bases stayed unmatched. CDR1 is MNHEY and CDR2 is SVGAGI in the germline V gene. In nucleotides, the CDR3 is TGTGCCAGCAGGTCGACAGGGAGGAGGGGAAACACCATATATTTT. Translation gives CASRSTGRRGNTIYF.

The chain links TRBV11-2 to TRBJ2-7; 8 nucleotides line up with TRBD1. There are 14 residues in the CDR3. Trimming at V came to 1 base and at J to 4 bases, leaving 3 bases not matched to a gene. Germline V gene data show CDR1 as SGHAT and CDR2 as FQNNGV. In nucleotides, the CDR3 is TGTGCCAGCAGCTTAGGACAGGGGTTGTACGAGCAGTACTTC. Protein product: CASSLGQGLYEQYF.

This chain links TRBV6-5 with TRBJ2-1, with 7 bases lining up with TRBD1. The germline V gene has CDR1 MNHEY and CDR2 SVGAGI. The CDR3 runs 14 residues. V gave up 5 bases and J gave up 6 bases; unmatched junction bases: 7. The CDR3 region has the DNA TGTGCCAGCAGTACGTACAGGGGCCCCAATGAGCAGTTCTTC. Amino acid sequence: CASSTYRGPNEQFF.

This chain links TRBV4-3 with TRBJ2-7; a possible D gene is TRBD1 (6 bases). Per the germline V gene, CDR1 is LGHNA and CDR2 is YSLEER. The CDR3 runs 15 residues. V was trimmed by 3 bases and J by 3 bases, leaving 15 bases between them. The CDR3 coding sequence is TGCGCCAGCAGCCAGGGAACCGGGACACTCTACGAGCAGTACTTC. Its protein is CASSQGTGTLYEQYF.

The chain combines TRBV12-3 or TRBV12-4 with TRBJ1-5; perhaps TRBD1 as D (5 bases). V lost 1 base and J 6 bases, leaving 7 bases between the germline ends. The CDR3 is 13 amino acids. The CDR3 coding sequence is TGTGCCAGCAGTTTAGGGGGCGGTCAGCCCCAGCATTTT. Translation: CASSLGGGQPQHF.